Below, 26 T cell receptor beta chains from the same sample are listed, as sequenced in a study of blood T cells in healthy people across ages. PCR was performed a second time for about 7 to 11 cycles using a sample-barcoded 5' primer and a J-beta primer mix. From the 5' RACE reads, TCRdb called clonotypes with MiXCR, one entry per CDR3 protein. The sample records about 650,000 distinct CDR3 sequences, approximately 52% being singletons. The sequenced material came from blood. The receptors were gathered from an elderly woman in good health.

This clonotype was found once. The V and J genes are TRBV6-2 or TRBV6-3 and TRBJ2-1, with D tentatively TRBD2 (5 bases). CDR1 MNHEY and CDR2 SVGEGT come from the germline V gene. This CDR3 has 12 residues. V lost 4 bases to trimming and J lost 8 bases, with 9 bases between them. Here the CDR3 reads CASSSIAYEQFF. CDR3 nucleotide sequence: TGTGCCAGCAGTTCAATAGCGTATGAGCAGTTCTTC.

This clonotype turned up a few times. This sequence joins TRBV28 and TRBJ2-5, with D possibly being TRBD1 (6 bases). The J call may be faulty, since TRBJ2-7 better matches the DNA end. The CDR3 has 15 amino acids. The germline gives CDR1 MDHEN, CDR2 SYDVKM. The CDR3 reads CASSPHQDRTYEQYF. CDR3 nucleotide sequence: TGTGCCAGCAGTCCTCACCAGGACAGAACCTACGAGCAGTACTTC.

This clonotype was counted many times. This chain connects TRBV29-1 to TRBJ2-3, with 11 bases aligning to TRBD2. CDR1 is SQVTM and CDR2 is ANQGSEA in the germline V gene. V trimming: 7 bases; J trimming: 8 bases; junction bases outside the gene matches: 11. This CDR3 is built from 14 residues. The CDR3 nucleotides are TGCAGCGGACACCTACTAGCGGGAGTGGCTACGCAGTATTTT. Translation gives CSGHLLAGVATQYF.

This clonotype has more than one count but fewer than ten. The rearrangement links TRBV20-1 to TRBJ2-7; TRBD2 aligns across 10 bases. The length of the CDR3 is 13 residues. Trimming cost V 6 bases and J 5 bases; bases outside gene matches: 7. Germline assignment: CDR1 DFQATT and CDR2 SNEGSKA (reference sequence). The CDR3 loop reads CSAPSGSLHEQYF. CDR3 DNA sequence: TGCAGTGCCCCTAGCGGGAGTCTCCACGAGCAGTACTTC.

The chain is built from TRBV5-1 and TRBJ1-2, with 9 bases aligning to TRBD1. V shed 0 bases and J 4 bases; nucleotides not matched to a gene: 1. CDR1 and CDR2 from the germline V gene are SGHRS and YFSETQ. The CDR3 length is 14 residues. CDR3 sequence reads: CASSLEQGAYGYTF. The CDR3 nucleotides are TGCGCCAGCAGCTTGGAACAGGGGGCCTATGGCTACACCTTC.

Concerning this clonotype: A read error may explain this, as a much larger clone is one base away. V usage is TRBV2 and J usage is TRBJ2-3; D call uncertain. CDR1 and CDR2 (germline): SNHLY, FYNNEI. This CDR3 is built from 13 residues. Deletions cut 7 bases from V and 1 base from J, with 9 bases between. In nucleotides, the CDR3 is TGTGCCAGCAAGAGCTTGGGCACAGATACGCAGTATTTT. This encodes CASKSLGTDTQYF.

Many counts were recorded for this clonotype. The V and J genes are TRBV28 and TRBJ2-7; D is unclear. Germline CDR1 MDHEN, CDR2 SYDVKM. The ends were cut back, 4 bases at V and 0 bases at J, with 13 bases in the middle. The CDR3 length is 15 residues. CDR3 sequence reads: CASSSAAPSSYEQYF. CDR3 in DNA: TGTGCCAGCAGTTCGGCGGCCCCAAGCTCCTACGAGCAGTACTTC.

This clonotype has just a few counts. The rearrangement links TRBV7-9 to TRBJ1-1; a possible D gene is TRBD1 (5 bases). Looked up from germline, CDR1 is SEHNR and CDR2 is FQNEAQ (reference sequence). This CDR3 is built from 15 residues. V gave up 5 bases and J gave up 6 bases, with 19 bases separating them. CDR3 region: CASSRQGPTNAEAFF. CDR3 bases: TGTGCCAGCAGCCGTCAGGGCCCCACCAACGCTGAAGCTTTCTTT.

The chain has TRBV6-5 and TRBJ2-7, with D possibly TRBD1 on 5 matching bases. The CDR3 is 14 amino acids. Looked up from germline, CDR1 is MNHEY and CDR2 is SVGAGI. V was pared by 3 bases and J by 3 bases, with 12 bases between. The CDR3 coding sequence is TGTGCCAGCAGTTATAGGGGTTTAGGCTACGAGCAGTACTTC. It translates to CASSYRGLGYEQYF.

The chain couples TRBV20-1 to TRBJ2-5; 8 bases align to TRBD2. From germline, CDR1 is DFQATT and CDR2 SNEGSKA (reference sequence). The CDR3 sequence is 14 residues long. With 5 bases clipped from V and 11 bases from J, the junction kept 16 bases outside the gene matches. CDR3 sequence (DNA): TGCAGTGCTCTCTCCCAGCGGGGGTACAGAGAGCAGTACTTC. Encoded protein: CSALSQRGYREQYF.

The chain couples TRBV4-2 to TRBJ1-1; no clear D. The CDR3 is 15 residues long. V was shortened by 0 bases and J by 1 base, with 9 bases between the two germline ends. The germline V gene has CDR1 LGHNA and CDR2 YNFKEQ. The CDR3 reads CASSQDLGRNTEAFF. The DNA for the CDR3 is TGTGCCAGCAGCCAAGATCTCGGGAGGAACACTGAAGCTTTCTTT.

This clonotype came up many times. V and J are TRBV7-9 and TRBJ2-4; D is uncertain. Germline CDR1 SEHNR, CDR2 FQNEAQ (reference sequence). V was trimmed by 5 bases and J by 3 bases, leaving 11 bases between them. This CDR3 region has 14 residues. This CDR3 is CASSPSGFKNIQYF. The CDR3 nucleotides are TGTGCCAGCAGCCCCTCAGGCTTCAAAAACATTCAGTACTTC.

V usage is TRBV10-1 and J usage is TRBJ2-3; 7 bases match TRBD1. Germline V gives CDR1 WNHNN, CDR2 SYGVQD (reference sequence). CDR3 length: 17 residues. The V segment lost 6 bases and the J segment 0 bases; nucleotides outside the gene matches: 12. The CDR3 reads CASSHPPGQLSTDTQYF. The CDR3 bases are TGCGCCAGCAGCCACCCCCCGGGACAGTTGAGCACAGATACGCAGTATTTT.

This clonotype was recorded at least ten times. This chain links TRBV25-1 with TRBJ1-2; D ambiguous. The CDR3 is 12 residues long. Trimming stripped 1 base from V and 8 bases from J, with 8 bases between. CDR1 is MGHDK, CDR2 SYGVNS, per germline. Written as DNA, the CDR3 is TGTGCCAGCAGTGAATTTGGACTCGGCTACACCTTC. Translation gives CASSEFGLGYTF.

The CDR3 loop is CASSQEATYNEQFF. Written as DNA, the CDR3 is TGTGCCAGCAGCCAAGAGGCTACTTACAATGAGCAGTTCTTC. The chain couples TRBV14 to TRBJ2-1; D not resolved. CDR1 and CDR2 from the germline V gene are SGHDN and FVKESK. The CDR3 consists of 14 residues. With 0 bases removed from V and 4 bases from J, the gap between germline ends came to 7 bases. The variable domain in full, with the rest retrieved from reference TRBV14 and TRBJ2-1, is EAGVTQFPSHSVIEKGQTVTLRCDPISGHDNLYWYRRVMGKEIKFLLHFVKESKQDESGMPNNRFLAERTGGTYSTLKVQPAELEDSGVYFCASSQEATYNEQFFGPGTRLTVL.

This clonotype is a singleton in its sample. This may stem from a read error, because a much larger clone lies one nucleotide away. The rearrangement links TRBV20-1 to TRBJ1-5; TRBD1 aligns across 9 bases. This CDR3 is 16 amino acids long. With V trimmed by 5 bases and J by 2 bases, 10 bases remained unmatched. Germline CDR1 reads DFQATT; CDR2 reads SNEGSKA (reference sequence). In DNA, the CDR3 is TGCAGTGCTGTCAAGCGGGGACAGGGTGGCAATCAGCCCCAGCATTTT. Translation gives CSAVKRGQGGNQPQHF.

This clonotype was counted ten times or more. The chain couples TRBV7-2 to TRBJ1-5; D is undetermined. Trimming took off 3 bases at V and 5 bases at J, with 8 bases between the two ends. This CDR3 is 13 amino acids long. CDR1 SGHTA and CDR2 FQGNSA come from the germline V gene. CDR3 sequence reads: CASSFQADQPQHF. CDR3 DNA sequence: TGTGCCAGCAGCTTTCAGGCAGATCAGCCCCAGCATTTT.

The V gene is TRBV27, the J gene TRBJ1-2, with 8 nucleotides matching TRBD1. Germline CDR1 and CDR2: MNHEY and SMNVEV (reference sequence). The J segment lost 4 bases and the V segment lost 6 bases, leaving 10 bases of the junction unmatched. The CDR3 has 15 residues. DNA of the CDR3: TGTGCCAGCAGACATCAAGACGGACAGGGCTATGGCTACACCTTC. This codes for CASRHQDGQGYGYTF.

The chain couples TRBV29-1 to TRBJ2-3; TRBD1 aligns across 8 bases. CDR3 length: 12 residues. Germline V CDR1 and CDR2: SQVTM, ANQGSEA. The V gene end was trimmed by 5 bases and the J gene end by 5 bases; junction bases not matched to a gene: 3. CDR3 amino acids: CSVRQGRDTQYF. Here the CDR3 DNA reads TGCAGCGTTCGACAGGGGCGAGATACGCAGTATTTT.

This chain links TRBV20-1 with TRBJ2-1; 9 bases agree with TRBD2. V lost 6 bases and J lost 8; bases outside the gene matches: 8. This CDR3 is 13 amino acids long. Germline loops: CDR1 DFQATT, CDR2 SNEGSKA (reference sequence). The CDR3 sequence: CSALGASGDEQFF. CDR3 coding DNA: TGCAGTGCCCTGGGGGCTAGCGGGGATGAGCAGTTCTTC.

On this clonotype: This clone may be a read error of a much larger clone one base away. This sequence joins TRBV5-7 and TRBJ2-7; no clear D gene. Being an ORF, TRBV5-7 has a function that is uncertain. There are 15 residues in the CDR3. As DNA, the CDR3 is TGTGTCAGCCATGCAATCGGGTCGACGTCCTACGAGCAGTACTTC. Its protein is CVSHAIGSTSYEQYF.

Concerning this clonotype: This sequence may be a read error, since a much larger clone differs from it by one base. The V and J genes are TRBV24-1 and TRBJ1-2; D perhaps matches TRBD1 (5 bases). The CDR3 is 14 amino acids. V was shortened by 4 bases and J by 2 bases, with 10 bases between the two germline ends. Germline-derived CDR1 and CDR2 are KGHDR and SFDVKD. The CDR3 spells CATSEEGTNYGYTF. The DNA for the CDR3 is TGTGCCACCAGTGAAGAGGGGACCAACTATGGCTACACCTTC.

This clonotype appeared a few times. V is TRBV2 and J is TRBJ2-7; 9 bases line up with TRBD1. The CDR3 contains 13 residues. V lost 6 bases to trimming and J lost 5 bases; unmatched junction nucleotides: 5. Germline CDR1 is SNHLY and CDR2 is FYNNEI. CDR3 in amino acids: CASRRDREDEQYF. The CDR3 DNA is TGTGCCAGCAGGAGGGACAGGGAGGACGAGCAGTACTTC.

This chain connects TRBV3-1 to TRBJ2-1; TRBD2 aligns across 9 bases. With V trimmed by 9 bases and J by 9 bases, 15 bases remained unmatched. The length of the CDR3 is 15 residues. Germline CDR1 and CDR2: LGHDT and YNNKEL (reference sequence). The DNA of the CDR3 is TGTGCCAGTAGTGCTGTTAGCGGGAGAGGGAGTGAGCAGTTCTTC. Protein product: CASSAVSGRGSEQFF.

The rearrangement links TRBV15 to TRBJ2-5; weak D call: TRBD1 (6 bases). The V end lost 6 bases, the J end lost 11 bases, and 16 bases lay between the germline ends. Per the germline V gene, CDR1 is LNHNV and CDR2 is YYDKDF (reference sequence). The length of the CDR3 is 12 residues. This CDR3 is CATSTWGQEQYF. CDR3 in DNA: TGTGCCACCAGTACCTGGGGGCAAGAGCAGTACTTC.

As DNA, the CDR3 is TGCAGTGCTAGGTTTAGCTACAATGAGCAGTTCTTC. Translation: CSARFSYNEQFF. The chain is built from TRBV20-1 and TRBJ2-1; no clear D gene. From germline, CDR1 is DFQATT and CDR2 SNEGSKA (reference sequence). V gave up 3 bases and J gave up 3 bases, with 6 bases separating them. The CDR3 consists of 12 residues.